These 31 T cell receptor beta chains came from one sample sequenced in a study of cytomegalovirus exposure and HLA in healthy donors. PCR employed 60 Vbeta and 13 Jbeta primers. Assay used: immunoSEQ multiplex PCR; TCRdb lists only in-frame clones, some missing. The sample has about 170,000 clones; approximately 81% are singletons. Material: PBMCs. The origin of the receptors is a man between 18 and 29 years old in good health and CMV-seropositive.

V usage is TRBV5-4 and J usage is TRBJ2-5, with 7 positions matching TRBD2. CDR3 length: 15 residues. Germline V lookup: CDR1 SGHNT, CDR2 YYREEE (reference sequence). Trimming at V came to 3 bases and at J to 5 bases, leaving 10 bases not matched to a gene. In DNA form, the CDR3 reads TGTGCCAGCAGCTCCGGGGGGAGGGGCTTGGAGACCCAGTACTTC. Translation: CASSSGGRGLETQYF.

The chain joins TRBV4-1 to TRBJ2-7; 8 nucleotides line up with TRBD1. Germline values: CDR1 MGHRA, CDR2 YSYEKL. V dropped 0 bases and J dropped 6; count of bases not matched to a gene: 10. The CDR3 runs 16 residues. CDR3 residues: CASSQDEAQGASEQYF. CDR3 DNA: TGCGCCAGCAGCCAAGACGAGGCCCAGGGGGCCTCCGAGCAGTACTTC.

The chain recombines TRBV19 with TRBJ2-7; D is possibly TRBD2 (7 bases). The V and J ends lost 7 bases and 2 bases respectively, with 15 bases between them. This CDR3 is 14 amino acids long. CDR1 LNHDA and CDR2 SQIVND come from the germline V gene (reference sequence). CDR3 sequence: CASNSGGGAYEQYF. The CDR3 coding sequence is TGTGCCAGTAATAGCGGAGGGGGGGCCTACGAGCAGTACTTC.

This clone was recorded once. The chain uses TRBV4-3 and TRBJ1-2; 7 bases line up with TRBD1. V was clipped by 0 bases and J by 8 bases; unmatched bases: 9. CDR1 is LGHNA and CDR2 is YSLEER in the germline V gene. The CDR3 sequence is 15 residues long. CDR3 region: CASSQDARQGQGYTF. The CDR3 coding sequence is TGCGCCAGCAGCCAAGATGCCCGACAGGGCCAAGGCTACACCTTC.

This clone was picked up one time. The J gene is TRBJ1-6, the V gene TRBV7-2; D not certain. V was clipped by 5 bases and J by 9 bases, with 17 bases between them. CDR1 SGHTA and CDR2 FQGNSA come from the germline V gene. The CDR3 sequence is 15 residues long. CDR3 bases: TGTGCCAGCAGCCGCGTGGAGGGCCCGGGTTCACCCCTCCACTTT. As protein: CASSRVEGPGSPLHF. The complete variable domain, with remaining parts taken from reference TRBV7-2 and TRBJ1-6, reads GAGVSQSPSNKVTEKGKDVELRCDPISGHTALYWYRQSLGQGLEFLIYFQGNSAPDKSGLPSDRFSAERTGGSVSTLTIQRTQQEDSAVYLCASSRVEGPGSPLHFGNGTRLTVT.

This rearrangement joins TRBV5-1 to TRBJ2-5, with 9 bases lining up with TRBD1. The CDR3 runs 15 residues. CDR1 SGHRS and CDR2 YFSETQ come from the germline V gene. Trimming removed 4 bases from V and 3 bases from J; junction bases left unmatched: 7. CDR3 loop: CASSAQGALEETQYF. The DNA for the CDR3 is TGCGCCAGCAGCGCACAGGGGGCGCTCGAAGAGACCCAGTACTTC.

The rearrangement uses TRBV4-3 and TRBJ2-3, with D uncertain. CDR1 LGHNA and CDR2 YSLEER come from the germline V gene. This CDR3 is 12 amino acids long. Trimming cost V 0 bases and J 10 bases, with 8 bases left between them. CDR3 amino acids: CASSQEGIAQYF. CDR3 DNA: TGCGCCAGCAGCCAAGAGGGCATAGCGCAGTATTTT.

The rearrangement joins TRBV11-2 to TRBJ2-5, with D hard to call. The J call may be incorrect, as the DNA end agrees better with TRBJ2-7. The CDR3 totals 13 residues. Looked up from germline, CDR1 is SGHAT and CDR2 is FQNNGV. The CDR3 bases are TGTGCCAGCAGCTTATTCGCAAGCTACGAGCAGTACTTC. Translating gives CASSLFASYEQYF.

This chain uses TRBV7-2 with TRBJ2-1, with TRBD2 matching 10 bases. Per the germline V gene, CDR1 is SGHTA and CDR2 is FQGNSA. This CDR3 has 16 amino acids. V shed 1 base, J shed 6 bases, and the junction held 6 bases outside the gene matches. Written as DNA, the CDR3 is TGTGCCAGCAGCTTAGTAGTAGCGGGGGGCCCCAATGAGCAGTTCTTC. As protein: CASSLVVAGGPNEQFF.

CDR3 bases: TGTGCCACCAGCGGACGCCCCGGGACAGTGAACACTGAAGCTTTCTTT. Amino acids: CATSGRPGTVNTEAFF. V usage is TRBV15 and J usage is TRBJ1-1; 7 bases map to TRBD1. Germline V gene sequence: CDR1 LNHNV, CDR2 YYDKDF (reference sequence). The CDR3 covers 16 residues. With V trimmed by 5 bases and J by 0 bases, 9 bases remained unmatched. The full variable domain, with the rest looked up from reference TRBV15 and TRBJ1-1, is DAMVIQNPRYQVTQFGKPVTLSCSQTLNHNVMYWYQQKSSQAPKLLFHYYDKDFNNEADTPDNFQSRRPNTSFCFLDIRSPGLGDTAMYLCATSGRPGTVNTEAFFGQGTRLTVV.

The rearrangement joins TRBV7-3 to TRBJ2-7; unclear D gene. The CDR3 extends over 12 amino acids. V lost 5 bases to trimming and J lost 5 bases, with 10 bases between them. Per germline, CDR1 SGHTA and CDR2 FQGTGA. The CDR3, as DNA: TGTGCCAGCAGCGTCAATTCAGACGAGCAGTACTTC. Its translation is CASSVNSDEQYF.

To note about this clone: This CDR3 is also generated by other DNA sequences in the sample. This chain uses TRBV30 with TRBJ2-7; a possible D gene is TRBD1 (5 bases). Looked up from germline, CDR1 is GTSNPN and CDR2 is SVGIG (reference sequence). The CDR3 contains 12 residues. V lost 5 bases to trimming and J lost 0 bases, with 8 bases between them. The DNA of the CDR3 is TGTGCCTGGGGAAGGGGCTCCTACGAGCAGTACTTC. Its protein product is CAWGRGSYEQYF.

This clone has a single count. At one end the junction does not follow the germline gene, possibly because of a read error. Other DNA sequences of this sample code for an identical CDR3. V gene TRBV7-8 combines with J gene TRBJ2-7, with 8 bases matching TRBD1. This CDR3 spans 15 amino acids. Germline V gene sequence: CDR1 SGHVS, CDR2 FQNEAQ. As DNA, the CDR3 is TGCGCCAGCAGCTTAAGGACAGGGTCTGGGTACGAGCAGTACTTC. Protein product: CASSLRTGSGYEQYF. The variable domain in full, completed from reference TRBV7-8 and TRBJ2-7, reads GAGVSQSPRYKVAKRGQDVALRCDPISGHVSLFWYQQALGQGPEFLTYFQNEAQLDKSGLPSDRFFAERPEGSVSTLKIQRTQQEDSAVYLCASSLRTGSGYEQYFGPGTRLTVT.

This clone was detected a few times. One junction end disagrees with the germline gene, perhaps due to a read error. The chain uses TRBV29-1 and TRBJ2-6; D may be TRBD1 (7 bases). The CDR3 extends over 13 amino acids. CDR1 is SQVTM, CDR2 ANQGSEA, per germline. The CDR3 is CSVDQEGANGLTF. The DNA of the CDR3 is TGCAGCGTGGACCAGGAGGGGGCCAACGGCCTGACTTTC.

This sequence joins TRBV19 and TRBJ2-3; 8 positions match TRBD2. Germline V lookup: CDR1 LNHDA, CDR2 SQIVND (reference sequence). V gave up 6 bases and J gave up 0 bases; unmatched junction bases: 5. The CDR3 runs to 15 residues. The CDR3 here is CASSSTSGSTDTQYF. DNA of the CDR3: TGTGCCAGTAGCTCCACTAGCGGCAGCACAGATACGCAGTATTTT.

V gene TRBV4-3 combines with J gene TRBJ2-1; D is ambiguous. The germline CDR1 and CDR2 sequences are LGHNA and YSLEER. Trimming took 0 bases from V and 1 from J, leaving 7 bases between them. The CDR3 is made up of 15 amino acids. This CDR3 reads CASSQETVSYNEQFF. The CDR3 nucleotides are TGCGCCAGCAGCCAAGAAACGGTATCCTACAATGAGCAGTTCTTC.

The gene calls are TRBV7-6 and TRBJ2-3; 11 nucleotides line up with TRBD2. The V gene end was trimmed by 4 bases and the J gene end by 2 bases; junction bases not matched to a gene: 5. CDR1 and CDR2 from the germline V gene are SGHVS and FNYEAQ. This CDR3 contains 16 residues. CDR3 in DNA: TGTGCCAGCAGCTCCGGACTAGCGGGTTACACAGATACGCAGTATTTT. Its protein product is CASSSGLAGYTDTQYF.

This chain connects TRBV7-2 to TRBJ2-7; D not resolved. This CDR3 contains 14 residues. Per germline, CDR1 SGHTA and CDR2 FQGNSA. V lost 5 bases and J 7 bases, leaving 18 bases between the germline ends. The CDR3 sequence: CASSPVAGQREQYF. As DNA, the CDR3 is TGTGCCAGCAGCCCCGTGGCAGGCCAACGAGAGCAGTACTTC.

The chain joins TRBV7-2 to TRBJ2-1; 9 bases line up with TRBD2. This CDR3 is built from 16 residues. The germline V gene encodes CDR1 SGHTA and CDR2 FQGNSA. V was clipped by 5 bases and J by 0 bases; unmatched bases: 5. The chain's CDR3 is CASSADSGSSYNEQFF. CDR3 nucleotide sequence: TGTGCCAGCAGCGCCGATAGCGGGAGCTCCTACAATGAGCAGTTCTTC.

The rearrangement uses TRBV29-1 and TRBJ1-1; D may be TRBD1 (5 bases). Germline CDR1 is SQVTM and CDR2 is ANQGSEA. Deletions cut 8 bases from V and 4 bases from J, with 14 bases between. This CDR3 contains 12 residues. This CDR3 reads CSSGGGGTEAFF. CDR3 coding DNA: TGCAGCTCCGGCGGGGGGGGCACTGAAGCTTTCTTT.

The gene calls are TRBV15 and TRBJ2-3, with 11 bases identical to TRBD2. V dropped 0 bases and J dropped 2; count of bases not matched to a gene: 10. Germline V gene sequence: CDR1 LNHNV, CDR2 YYDKDF (reference sequence). This CDR3 is 19 amino acids long. The CDR3 DNA reads TGTGCCACCAGCAGAGATCCTGGGGTAGCGGGGGGGGCCACAGATACGCAGTATTTT. Protein sequence: CATSRDPGVAGGATDTQYF.

The V and J genes are TRBV2 and TRBJ2-3; 9 nucleotides match TRBD1. This CDR3 comprises 17 residues. CDR1 and CDR2 (germline): SNHLY, FYNNEI. V was clipped by 4 bases and J by 0 bases; unmatched bases: 8. DNA of the CDR3: TGTGCCAGCAGTGCCCGGGACAGGGCCGCTAGCACAGATACGCAGTATTTT. Translated, it gives CASSARDRAASTDTQYF. Based on the CDR3 plus reference TRBV2 and TRBJ2-3, the full variable domain is EPEVTQTPSHQVTQMGQEVILRCVPISNHLYFYWYRQILGQKVEFLVSFYNNEISEKSEIFDDQFSVERPDGSNFTLKIRSTKLEDSAMYFCASSARDRAASTDTQYFGPGTRLTVL.

Only a few counts were recorded for this clone. The chain carries TRBV14 and TRBJ2-5, with 10 bases that match TRBD2. The CDR3 has 14 residues. J gave up 5 bases and V 6 bases, and 6 bases lay outside the gene matches. Germline V CDR1 and CDR2: SGHDN, FVKESK. The CDR3 sequence: CASRQRGGRETQYF. The CDR3 nucleotides are TGTGCCAGCAGACAGCGGGGGGGGAGGGAGACCCAGTACTTC.

This chain connects TRBV5-6 to TRBJ1-4, with 7 bases aligning to TRBD1. Germline lookup yields CDR1 SGHDT and CDR2 YYEEEE. This CDR3 comprises 16 residues. Trimming at V came to 5 bases and at J to 4 bases, leaving 11 bases not matched to a gene. CDR3 DNA sequence: TGTGCCAGCAGTCCCCCCAAGGACAGGAATAATGAAAAACTGTTTTTT. Translated, it gives CASSPPKDRNNEKLFF.

This rearrangement joins TRBV4-2 to TRBJ1-4, with no clear D. The CDR3 has 17 amino acids. Trimming removed 0 bases at V and 0 bases at J, with 11 bases between. Germline V gene lookup returns CDR1 LGHNA and CDR2 YNFKEQ. CDR3 loop: CASSQEHRRATNEKLFF. CDR3 nucleotide sequence: TGTGCCAGCAGCCAAGAACATAGGAGGGCAACTAATGAAAAACTGTTTTTT.

The rearrangement links TRBV4-3 to TRBJ2-2; 11 bases match TRBD1. CDR1 and CDR2 (germline): LGHNA, YSLEER. V dropped 3 bases and J dropped 2; count of bases not matched to a gene: 2. CDR3 length equals 16 residues. The DNA for the CDR3 is TGCGCCAGCAGCCAGGGGACAGGGGGTAACACCGGGGAGCTGTTTTTT. Protein sequence: CASSQGTGGNTGELFF.

The V and J genes are TRBV9 and TRBJ2-1; 7 bases fit TRBD1. V was pared by 7 bases and J by 4 bases, with 8 bases of the junction left unmatched. CDR3 length: 14 residues. Looked up from germline, CDR1 is SGDLS and CDR2 is YYNGEE. The CDR3: CASYSGQLYNEQFF. The CDR3 DNA follows: TGTGCCAGCTACTCGGGACAGCTATACAATGAGCAGTTCTTC.

In DNA, the CDR3 is TGCAGTGCTAGTGGCGAAAAACTGTTTTTT. This codes for CSASGEKLFF. V usage is TRBV20-1 and J usage is TRBJ1-4, with D uncertain. Germline V gene data show CDR1 as DFQATT and CDR2 as SNEGSKA (reference sequence). This CDR3 comprises 10 residues. V was clipped by 3 bases and J by 8 bases, with 4 bases between them.

This clone was counted once. The chain employs TRBV30 and TRBJ2-7; 9 bases line up with TRBD1. This CDR3 is 13 amino acids long. Germline CDR1 and CDR2: GTSNPN and SVGIG (reference sequence). The V segment lost 2 bases and the J segment 5 bases; nucleotides outside the gene matches: 4. CDR3 sequence reads: CAWSPGTGNEQYF. CDR3 nucleotides: TGTGCCTGGAGTCCCGGGACAGGGAACGAGCAGTACTTC.

The genes are TRBV7-2 and TRBJ2-7; TRBD2 matches 16 bases. This CDR3 region has 18 residues. With 5 bases clipped from V and 2 bases from J, the junction kept 9 bases outside the gene matches. CDR1 and CDR2 from the germline V gene are SGHTA and FQGNSA. The CDR3 sequence is CASSREGGLAGGPYEQYF. The CDR3 DNA reads TGTGCCAGCAGCCGGGAGGGGGGACTAGCGGGGGGGCCCTACGAGCAGTACTTC.

This clone occurred a few times. The chain has TRBV18 and TRBJ2-7; 9 bases map to TRBD2. Looked up from germline, CDR1 is KGHSH and CDR2 is LQKENI. Germline trimming cut 5 bases from V and 4 bases from J; bases unmatched to any gene: 3. This CDR3 has 13 amino acids. The CDR3 bases are TGTGCCAGCTCAGCCCTAGCGGGATACGAGCAGTACTTC. This codes for CASSALAGYEQYF.